This T cell receptor (beta chain) was recovered during a study of patients and donors after allogeneic stem cell transplantation. One entry per CDR3 protein results from TCRdb running MiXCR on the RT-PCR reads. Seen here are more than 850,000 distinct CDR3 sequences, around 17% observed once, and the top ten hold around 6%. This CDR3 region has 13 residues. V lost 6 bases to trimming and J lost 2 bases, with 10 bases between them. In its sample, this clonotype was seen many times. This sequence originates from a human donor who was either an allogeneic HSCT recipient or a stem cell or donor lymphocyte infusion donor (not recorded which). It is not recorded whose cells these are; they may come from a transplant donor. The sequenced sample consisted of blood, either unsorted or a sorted T cell fraction (not recorded which). The chain employs TRBV12-3 or TRBV12-4 and TRBJ2-5; D remains ambiguous. CDR3 sequence: CASRPPSQETQYF. As DNA, the CDR3 is TGTGCCAGCAGACCACCCTCTCAAGAGACCCAGTACTTC.